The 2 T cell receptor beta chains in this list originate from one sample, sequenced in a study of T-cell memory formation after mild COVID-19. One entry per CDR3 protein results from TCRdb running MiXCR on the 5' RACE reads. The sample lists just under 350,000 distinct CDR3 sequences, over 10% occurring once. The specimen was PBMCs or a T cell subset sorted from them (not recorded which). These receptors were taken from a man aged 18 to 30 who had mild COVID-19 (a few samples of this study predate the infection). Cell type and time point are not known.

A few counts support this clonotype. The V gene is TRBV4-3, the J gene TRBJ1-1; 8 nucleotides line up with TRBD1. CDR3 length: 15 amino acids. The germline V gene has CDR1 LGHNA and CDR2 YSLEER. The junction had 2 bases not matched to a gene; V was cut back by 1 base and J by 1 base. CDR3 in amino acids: CASSQGGQGNTEAFF. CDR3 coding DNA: TGCGCCAGCAGCCAAGGTGGACAGGGGAACACTGAAGCTTTCTTT.

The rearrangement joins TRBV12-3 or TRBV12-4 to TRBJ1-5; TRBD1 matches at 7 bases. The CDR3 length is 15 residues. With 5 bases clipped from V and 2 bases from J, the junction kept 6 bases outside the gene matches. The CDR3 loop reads CASSKTGRGNQPQHF. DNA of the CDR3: TGTGCCAGCAGTAAGACAGGGAGAGGCAATCAGCCCCAGCATTTT.